Shown below are 23 T cell receptor beta chains from a single sample sequenced in a study of cytomegalovirus exposure and HLA in healthy donors (dated by TCRdb to 2015 to 2018). The library was built by means of the immunoSEQ multiplex PCR assay. For the multiplex PCR, a mixture combining 60 forward primers for TCR Vbeta segments and 13 reverse primers for TCR Jbeta segments was used. As stored in TCRdb, this immuneACCESS dataset retains in-frame rearrangements with V and J assigned. A fraction of the clones does not appear; measured against another copy, unresolved V genes explain less than half of the discrepancy, and the remainder lacks a known reason. The table for this sample lists 170,000 or so clones; under 90% of them were counted only once. Of the sample, around 5% falls within the top ten clones. The sequencing sample was made of PBMCs. The receptor source for this set is a man between 18 and 29 years old in good health and CMV-seronegative.

This sequence joins TRBV6-5 and TRBJ2-7; TRBD1 matches at 7 bases. Germline-derived CDR1 and CDR2 are MNHEY and SVGAGI. CDR3 size: 12 residues. V shed 5 bases, J shed 6 bases, and the junction held 4 bases outside the gene matches. Here the CDR3 reads CASSNGQAEQYF. The CDR3 DNA reads TGTGCCAGCAGTAACGGACAGGCCGAGCAGTACTTC.

The V gene is TRBV28, the J gene TRBJ1-5; 7 bases fit TRBD1. The V gene end was trimmed by 4 bases and the J gene end by 4 bases; junction bases not matched to a gene: 13. This CDR3 has 17 amino acids. Germline CDR1 MDHEN, CDR2 SYDVKM. CDR3 sequence: CASSYGKGAGGNQPQHF. CDR3 nucleotide sequence: TGTGCCAGCAGTTACGGAAAGGGGGCTGGGGGTAATCAGCCCCAGCATTTT.

Here the CDR3 reads CSVLAGGTDTQYF. The CDR3 DNA reads TGCAGCGTTTTGGCGGGGGGAACAGATACGCAGTATTTT. The rearrangement uses TRBV29-1 and TRBJ2-3, with TRBD2 identical over 8 bases. Losses at the gene ends were 5 bases for V and 3 bases for J; bases not matched to a gene: 4. The CDR3 contains 13 residues. CDR1 is SQVTM and CDR2 is ANQGSEA in the germline V gene.

V and J are TRBV30 and TRBJ2-7; weak D call: TRBD1 (6 bases). This CDR3 spans 15 amino acids. V was cut by 5 bases and J by 1 base, with 18 bases left in between. The germline CDR1 and CDR2 sequences are GTSNPN and SVGIG (reference sequence). CDR3 protein: CAWSSFLDSSYEQYF. CDR3 DNA: TGTGCCTGGTCATCCTTTCTGGACAGTTCCTACGAGCAGTACTTC. Based on the CDR3 plus reference TRBV30 and TRBJ2-7, the full variable domain is SQTIHQWPATLVQPVGSPLSLECTVEGTSNPNLYWYRQAAGRGLQLLFYSVGIGQISSEVPQNLSASRPQDRQFILSSKKLLLSDSGFYLCAWSSFLDSSYEQYFGPGTRLTVT.

The chain links TRBV9 to TRBJ1-4; no clear D. Trimming removed 0 bases at V and 7 bases at J, with 10 bases between. This CDR3 contains 14 residues. In germline, CDR1 is SGDLS, CDR2 YYNGEE. The CDR3 sequence: CASSVGGSGEKLFF. CDR3 nucleotide sequence: TGTGCCAGCAGCGTAGGAGGTTCTGGTGAAAAACTGTTTTTT.

The rearrangement uses TRBV5-1 and TRBJ1-2; possibly TRBD1 for D (6 bases). CDR1 is SGHRS, CDR2 YFSETQ, per germline. Trimming pared 4 bases from V and 1 base from J, leaving 14 bases between. This CDR3 is 15 amino acids long. CDR3 DNA sequence: TGCGCCAGCAGCCTAGACAGGAGCCTTAACTATGGCTACACCTTC. Translating it yields CASSLDRSLNYGYTF.

The chain has TRBV11-2 and TRBJ1-4, with 12 bases aligning to TRBD1. In germline, CDR1 is SGHAT, CDR2 FQNNGV. CDR3 length: 16 residues. J lost 6 bases, V lost 5 bases, and 7 bases had no gene match. CDR3 nucleotide sequence: TGTGCCAGCAGCCCAGGGGGACAGGGGGCGCATGAAAAACTGTTTTTT. Translated: CASSPGGQGAHEKLFF.

The J gene is TRBJ1-1, the V gene TRBV4-1; 7 bases agree with TRBD1. Unmatched junction bases numbered 15, after V lost 1 base and J lost 7 bases. CDR1 MGHRA and CDR2 YSYEKL come from the germline V gene. The CDR3 is 17 amino acids. CDR3 DNA: TGCGCCAGCAGCCAAGTCCCAACACGAGGGGGCAGGGGTGAAGCTTTCTTT. Its protein product is CASSQVPTRGGRGEAFF.

This rearrangement joins TRBV13 to TRBJ2-3; 11 positions agree with TRBD2. The CDR3 covers 15 residues. The germline gives CDR1 PRHDT, CDR2 FYEKMQ (reference sequence). With V trimmed by 5 bases and J by 4 bases, 5 bases remained unmatched. CDR3 region: CASSLRSGGADTQYF. The CDR3 DNA follows: TGTGCCAGCAGCCTCCGTAGCGGGGGGGCAGATACGCAGTATTTT.

The rearrangement links TRBV10-3 to TRBJ2-6, with 9 bases lining up with TRBD1. There are 17 residues in the CDR3. Trimming removed 4 bases from V and 0 bases from J; junction bases left unmatched: 4. Germline V lookup: CDR1 ENHRY, CDR2 SYGVKD. CDR3 coding DNA: TGTGCCATCAGTGGGGGACAGGGAGCCTCTGGGGCCAACGTCCTGACTTTC. This codes for CAISGGQGASGANVLTF.

This clone has a single count. The chain joins TRBV7-9 to TRBJ2-3, with D unresolved. V shed 1 base and J shed 11 bases, with 13 bases lying between them. CDR1 is SEHNR and CDR2 is FQNEAQ in the germline V gene (reference sequence). CDR3 length equals 13 residues. Here the CDR3 reads CASSLGAQIVQYF. The CDR3 nucleotides read TGTGCCAGCAGCTTAGGAGCACAGATAGTGCAGTATTTT.

V and J are TRBV28 and TRBJ1-2, with D possibly being TRBD1 (6 bases). Per the germline V gene, CDR1 is MDHEN and CDR2 is SYDVKM. Trimming took 7 bases from V and 8 from J, leaving 20 bases between them. The CDR3 totals 14 residues. CDR3 bases: TGTGCCAGCATCGTAGGACAGTCCTCCTCGGGCTACACCTTC. Protein: CASIVGQSSSGYTF.

The chain joins TRBV2 to TRBJ2-7, with TRBD2 identical over 16 bases. Germline CDR1 is SNHLY and CDR2 is FYNNEI. The CDR3 runs to 17 residues. Trimming cost V 6 bases and J 6 bases; bases outside gene matches: 11. The CDR3 region is CASRRSGLAGGPSEQYF. DNA for the CDR3: TGTGCCAGCAGACGATCGGGACTAGCGGGAGGGCCTAGCGAGCAGTACTTC.

The CDR3 loop is CASSVGNSDYGYTF. CDR3 nucleotide sequence: TGTGCCAGCAGTGTGGGCAACTCCGACTATGGCTACACCTTC. V and J are TRBV2 and TRBJ1-2; no firm D call. The CDR3 is made up of 14 amino acids. Germline lookup yields CDR1 SNHLY and CDR2 FYNNEI. V shed 4 bases and J shed 3 bases, with 12 bases lying between them. The variable domain in full, completed from reference TRBV2 and TRBJ1-2, reads EPEVTQTPSHQVTQMGQEVILRCVPISNHLYFYWYRQILGQKVEFLVSFYNNEISEKSEIFDDQFSVERPDGSNFTLKIRSTKLEDSAMYFCASSVGNSDYGYTFGSGTRLTVV.

The gene calls are TRBV4-3 and TRBJ2-1; no clear D. The CDR3 totals 14 residues. Germline V gene data show CDR1 as LGHNA and CDR2 as YSLEER. Trimming took 1 base from V and 8 from J, leaving 12 bases between them. DNA of the CDR3: TGCGCCAGCAGCCAAGTAGGAGCCCGCGATGAGCAGTTCTTC. Protein sequence: CASSQVGARDEQFF.

V is TRBV7-9 and J is TRBJ2-5; 9 bases fit TRBD1. CDR3 length: 16 residues. The germline V gene encodes CDR1 SEHNR and CDR2 FQNEAQ (reference sequence). V dropped 4 bases and J dropped 5; count of bases not matched to a gene: 11. CDR3 sequence: CASSSTGGAGRETQYF. The CDR3 DNA reads TGTGCCAGCAGCTCCACAGGGGGCGCAGGACGGGAGACCCAGTACTTC.

The rearrangement joins TRBV5-4 to TRBJ2-3; unclear D gene. The CDR3 consists of 14 residues. Germline CDR1 SGHNT, CDR2 YYREEE (reference sequence). V was clipped by 4 bases and J by 2 bases, with 11 bases between them. The CDR3 protein is CASSPLGSTDTQYF. DNA for the CDR3: TGTGCCAGCAGCCCTCTCGGGTCCACAGATACGCAGTATTTT.

The chain couples TRBV27 to TRBJ2-4, with D possibly TRBD1 on 5 matching bases. The germline V gene encodes CDR1 MNHEY and CDR2 SMNVEV (reference sequence). Trimming pared 3 bases from V and 5 bases from J, leaving 11 bases between. This CDR3 has 14 residues. CDR3 region: CASSFLGAENIQYF. CDR3 DNA sequence: TGTGCCAGCAGTTTTCTTGGGGCCGAAAACATTCAGTACTTC.

The V and J genes are TRBV6-1 and TRBJ1-5, with a possible D match to TRBD1 (6 bases). Germline V gives CDR1 MNHNS, CDR2 SASEGT. The CDR3 totals 16 residues. V shed 2 bases and J shed 6 bases, with 17 bases lying between them. In nucleotides, the CDR3 is TGTGCCAGCAGTGAACTAGGACAGTTCCCGCGTCAGCCCCAGCATTTT. This gives the protein CASSELGQFPRQPQHF.

CDR3 DNA: TGCAGCGTTGAAGGCTTTCTCGAGCGGGGGAACAATGAGCAGTTCTTC. Its protein is CSVEGFLERGNNEQFF. V gene TRBV29-1 combines with J gene TRBJ2-1; 8 nucleotides align to TRBD2. This CDR3 has 16 amino acids. The germline V gene encodes CDR1 SQVTM and CDR2 ANQGSEA. The J segment lost 5 bases and the V segment lost 1 base, leaving 10 bases of the junction unmatched.

The CDR3 loop is CASSSLAGGVYEQYF. CDR3 DNA sequence: TGTGCCAGCAGTTCTTTAGCGGGAGGTGTTTACGAGCAGTACTTC. The V and J genes are TRBV27 and TRBJ2-5; 10 nucleotides line up with TRBD2. The end of the DNA aligns better with TRBJ2-7, so the J call may be wrong. This CDR3 is built from 15 residues. Germline-derived CDR1 and CDR2 are MNHEY and SMNVEV (reference sequence).

V and J are TRBV28 and TRBJ2-7, with a tentative D call TRBD2 (5 bases). CDR3 length equals 14 residues. Germline values: CDR1 MDHEN, CDR2 SYDVKM. With 6 bases removed from V and 0 bases from J, the gap between germline ends came to 12 bases. The CDR3 reads CASSPDTSSYEQYF. The CDR3 coding sequence is TGTGCCAGCAGCCCTGACACTAGCTCCTACGAGCAGTACTTC.

The J gene is TRBJ2-7, the V gene TRBV7-9; TRBD2 matches 8 bases. Germline loops: CDR1 SEHNR, CDR2 FQNEAQ (reference sequence). The CDR3 extends over 17 amino acids. With 5 bases clipped from V and 2 bases from J, the junction kept 14 bases outside the gene matches. CDR3 sequence: CASSLGPSGGGTYEQYF. CDR3 DNA: TGTGCCAGCAGCCTTGGCCCCTCCGGCGGGGGGACCTACGAGCAGTACTTC.